The sequence of this TCR beta chain was determined in a study of cytomegalovirus exposure and HLA in healthy donors. Study-wide context: Most donors, less than 85% of 398 genotyped, fell in the Caucasian-associated ancestry cluster.

Study-wide results and limits: Whilst most TCR sequences proved rare, a subset of public TCRs occurred across many donors. Later genetic work tied a missense DCLRE1C variant to beta-chain V and J trimming.

PCR employed 60 Vbeta and 13 Jbeta primers. Profiling relied on immunoSEQ multiplex PCR, and the TCRdb table lists in-frame clones only, not all of them. The table records some 160,000 clones, approximately 88% of them present only once. About this clone itself: What it binds is not known.

V shed 7 bases and J shed 9 bases, with 10 bases lying between them. This CDR3 comprises 11 residues. From germline, CDR1 is MNHNY and CDR2 SVGAGI (reference sequence). V gene TRBV6-6 combines with J gene TRBJ2-4; D is unclear. This TCR came from a woman under 30 in good health and CMV-seronegative. Sequences were obtained from PBMCs. For the CDR3, the DNA is TGTGCCAGCACCGCCGTCGGCATTCAGTACTTC. Its translation is CASTAVGIQYF.